This entry features one T cell receptor beta chain sequence. This clone has ten or more counts. Its recognized antigen is unknown. No clone much larger than this one lies a single base away; base qualities are absent. These data come from a study of shared clonotypes between healthy human individuals (dated by TCRdb to about 2020). For the study in its entirety: The cohort comprised a couple of women and three men aged 18 to 49 years. Between about 0.9 and 10 billion PBMCs per donor were obtained by leukapheresis. Per donor, three plates each were used for CD4 naive and CD4 memory, two for CD8 naive, and one for CD8 memory. To estimate repertoire size and how much clonotype sharing occurs between individuals, the study deeply sequenced the blood TCR repertoires of roughly 5 healthy adults. To increase sequencing depth and limit assay-specific biases, TCR repertoire library preparation and sequencing were carried out by different laboratories using diverse techniques. Broad study findings and their caveats: When several donors were compared, the shared fraction of clonotypes was approximately 5% for naive CD4, 3.5% for naive CD8, roughly 2.5% for memory CD4, and less than 0.45% for memory CD8. Larger estimated clonotype richness was generally found for naive subsets than for memory subsets. Because the study included a small number of donors, the genetic and exposure-history diversity represented was limited. Based on pairwise subsampling, the degree of clonotype sharing among donors was expected to be affected by sequencing depth. Sampling was restricted to blood, and TCR repertoires in tissue are likely to differ from TCR repertoires in blood. Clonotypes shared by all four sorted-subset donors showed higher generation probabilities than non-shared clonotypes. Even with the large sequencing depth, rarefaction of the sorted-subset datasets indicated that sequencing was incomplete.

The donors were healthy, HIV-negative adults who had no recently reported acute infections or vaccinations. Every donor was a Caucasian adult living in Nashville, Tennessee, USA. CD4+ T cells were enriched by magnetic negative selection, after which naive cells were positively selected on CD45RA and the negative fraction was taken as the memory subset. Blood was collected by leukapheresis, and PBMCs were isolated by Ficoll-Histopaque density gradient centrifugation and then cryopreserved in liquid nitrogen vapor phase. Purity and quantity of every magnetically sorted T cell population were checked by analytical flow cytometry. Each sorted fraction had its genomic DNA isolated and then quantified by UV absorbance on a Nanodrop 2000c. The germline V gene supplies CDR1 SGHRS and CDR2 YFSETQ. The junction shows trimming of 2 bases on V and 4 bases on J, plus 9 bases between the germline ends. Spanning cysteine to phenylalanine, the CDR3 consists of 13 amino acids. This entry keeps only the CDR3 DNA: 39 bases, framed from base 1.

TCR CDR3 regions were amplified from genomic DNA by multiplex PCR using the deep immunoSEQ assay. For each cell subset, the extracted genomic DNA was distributed evenly across all wells of several immunoSEQ 96-well plates, and each plate served as one replicate. For sorted subsets, each replicate PCR was loaded with 150 to 250 ng genomic DNA, equivalent to approximately 27,000 T cell genomes. Purified libraries were measured with a Qubit 3.0 fluorometer, size-checked on a Bioanalyzer 2100, and measured again with the KAPA Library Quantification kit. Every immunoSEQ 96-well plate was sequenced on a dedicated single-read 150-cycle Illumina NextSeq 550 flow cell. The paper's processing steps were these. The immunoSEQ output contained only junctional sequences without quality scores, so filtering could not match that applied to full-length reads. To assign V/J genes and CDR3, sequences were annotated using PyIR, a Python wrapper for IgBLAST v1.9, with IMGT germline references. Any read was removed if the V/J assignment was weak (E-value above 1e-6), the CDR3 was missing, or the read contained stop codons, out-of-frame junctions, or ambiguous translated residues. V3J clonotypes were defined by identical inferred V gene, J gene, and CDR3 amino acid sequence. To compute the percentage overlap between repertoires, the number of shared unique clonotypes was divided by the size of the smaller repertoire. RTK rarefaction, the Chao1 estimator, and Recon v2.1 estimates of unobserved clonotypes were used to assess repertoire richness. For all TCRbeta clonotypes obtained by the gDNA method from a few donors, generation probabilities were computed with OLGA. The source is immuneACCESS, and TCRdb retained only in-frame sequences with V and J called. Part of the clones is not carried over; for the studies checked, unresolved V genes explain less than half of this, and the remainder is unexplained. V and J calls and clone size come straight from that table; D and trimming were deduced from the DNA. The sample table holds about 1.1 million clones, of which approximately 80% were seen once. 0.7% to 0.95% of the sample is held by the ten biggest clonotypes.

The chain employs TRBV5-1 and TRBJ1-2; 5 matching bases give a weak D call of TRBD1. The specimen was memory CD4+ T cells from PBMCs. The intended sense of this specimen's cell subset or site label: CD45RA-negative fraction. This receptor was identified in a man between 18 and 35 years old in good health. Some clones in this sample may be carry-over from other donors' samples. The nucleotide sequence is given as TGCGCCAGCAGCTTCGGGGCCTCCTATGGCTACACCTTC. This codes for CASSFGASYGYTF.